This TCR beta chain is from a study of T cell changes during pregnancy in multiple sclerosis. Germline values: CDR1 MNHEY, CDR2 SMNVEV (reference sequence). The CDR3 spans 12 residues. The V end was cut by 4 bases, the J end by 8 bases, with 6 bases between. The method was immunoSEQ multiplex PCR; TCRdb's version includes in-frame clones alone and lacks a portion of them. The sample lists about 48,000 clones, about 88% occurring once. This rearrangement joins TRBV27 to TRBJ1-6, with D uncertain. This receptor was obtained from a female donor with multiple sclerosis, enrolled in a pregnancy study. Sequencing used CD4+ T cells from peripheral blood mononuclear cells, obtained in the second trimester of pregnancy. CDR3 loop: CASSSGHSPLHF. The CDR3, as DNA: TGTGCCAGCAGTTCAGGCCATTCACCCCTCCACTTT.